This TCR beta chain was recovered during a study of cutaneous CD30+ T cell lymphoproliferative disorder and hepatitis E (dated by TCRdb to 2017 to 2018). CDR1 SGHAT and CDR2 FQNNGV were looked up in the germline V gene. Trimming costs V 5 bases and J 2 bases, and their ends lie 19 bases apart. The CDR3 runs 18 residues from the cysteine to the phenylalanine. Only CDR3 DNA remains: 54 bases, in frame from the first base. The library was produced with the immunoSEQ multiplex PCR assay. The clones in this table, taken by TCRdb from immuneACCESS, are in-frame only. Not every clone is retained; where verified, under half of the shortfall comes from an unresolved V gene, and the cause of the rest is unknown. The sample records several thousand clones, about 76% of which are singletons. The ten largest clones capture about 1.1% of the sample. Concerning this clone itself: The antigen it recognizes is unknown. It has no much larger one-base neighbor in the sample; base qualities were not kept.

The chain employs TRBV11-2 and TRBJ2-6, with a tentative D gene TRBD1 over 6 matching bases. What was sequenced was blood. This sequence originates from a human donor with a cutaneous T cell lymphoproliferative disorder associated with hepatitis E virus. The bases are TGTGCCAGCAGCCCCCAGGGGACCTTCGGTACTGGGGCCAACGTCCTGACTTTC. Its protein reads: CASSPQGTFGTGANVLTF. Reference TRBV11-2 and TRBJ2-6 proteins supply the regions before and after the CDR3; the full variable domain is: EAGVAQSPRYKIIEKRQSVAFWCNPISGHATLYWYQQILGQGPKLLIQFQNNGVVDDSQLPKDRFSAERLKGVDSTLKIQPAKLEDSAVYLCASSPQGTFGTGANVLTFGAGSRLTVL.